This is a list of T cell receptor beta chains from one sample in a study of regulatory T cells in long-lasting Graves disease. Via MiXCR, TCRdb re-called the multiplex PCR reads, giving one row per CDR3 protein. Among about 460,000 distinct CDR3 sequences listed, 20% to 25% were seen once. Sequencing was performed on peripheral blood mononuclear cells (PBMCs), taken when the disease was refractory, from a patient treated with antithyroid drugs. These receptors were collected from a female donor with Graves disease. Both conserved end residues are part of each CDR3. D genes are given only for firm matches. Some rows mark clone size as missing; the rest say once, few, many or name a class of expanded clone.

V	J	size	D	DNA	CDR3
TRBV6-1	TRBJ2-2	few	TRBD1	TGTGCCAGCAGTACTGGCTGGGACAGGGAATTTTCGGCGAACACCGGGGAGCTGTTTTTT	CASSTGWDREFSANTGELFF
TRBV19	TRBJ2-5	many	-	TGTGCCAGTAGCCCAGGAACAGGGTGGGGAGAGACCCAGTACTTC	CASSPGTGWGETQYF
TRBV6-6	TRBJ2-2	few	-	TGTGCCAGCAGTTACTCGGTGGGCGGGGAGCTGTTTTTT	CASSYSVGGELFF
TRBV9	TRBJ2-7	-	TRBD2	TGTGCCAGCAGCGTAACGGGACTAGCGGGCTACGAGCAGTACTTC	CASSVTGLAGYEQYF
TRBV28	TRBJ2-1	few	-	TGTGCCAGCAGTTCTCGATCGGGCGCGGGGATTCAGTTCTTC	CASSSRSGAGIQFF
TRBV9	TRBJ2-2	-	TRBD1	TGTGCCAGCAGCACAGGGGGAAGTTCGACCGGGGAGCTGTTTTTT	CASSTGGSSTGELFF
TRBV28	TRBJ1-5	-	TRBD1	TGTGCCAGCAGTCGCAGAGGGACAGGCACGCCTCTCGTTAGCAATCAGCCCCAGCATTTT	CASSRRGTGTPLVSNQPQHF
TRBV18	TRBJ2-3	-	-	TGTGCCAGCTCACCATGGGGCGGAGCTAGCACAGATACGCAGTATTTT	CASSPWGGASTDTQYF
TRBV11-2	TRBJ1-2	-	-	TGTGCCAGCAGCTCAGGGGTCCTTAACTATGGCTACACCTTC	CASSSGVLNYGYTF
TRBV19	TRBJ1-1	-	-	TGTGCCAGTAGTACCACCGGGGGGAAGAACACTGAAGCTTTCTTT	CASSTTGGKNTEAFF
TRBV6-2/TRBV6-3	TRBJ2-5	many	-	TGTGCCAGCAGTTACTGGGAACTTCAAGAGACCCAGTACTTC	CASSYWELQETQYF
TRBV12-3/TRBV12-4	TRBJ2-3	few	-	TGTGCCAGCAGTTTATCACAGGATACGCAGTATTTT	CASSLSQDTQYF
TRBV28	TRBJ1-5	many	TRBD1	TGTGCCAGCAGTGGGCAACAGGGGCACCAGCCCCAGCATTTT	CASSGQQGHQPQHF
TRBV2	TRBJ2-7	many	-	TGTGCCAGCACCTCCTACGAGCAGTACTTC	CASTSYEQYF
TRBV27	TRBJ1-2	many	-	TGTGCCAGCAGTTTCGGGGGTTATGGCTATGGCTACACCTTC	CASSFGGYGYGYTF
TRBV28	TRBJ2-3	few	TRBD2	TGTGCCAGCAGTTTTTTCGCGGGGGGCACAGATACGCAGTATTTT	CASSFFAGGTDTQYF
TRBV7-3	TRBJ2-2	few	TRBD1	TGTGCCAGCAGCTCCAATCACCCAGGGGGCCTCGCGAACACCGGGGAGCTGTTTTTT	CASSSNHPGGLANTGELFF
TRBV20-1	TRBJ2-5	many	TRBD1	TGCAGTGCGATCACGCAGGGGGCCCAAGAGACCCAGTACTTC	CSAITQGAQETQYF
TRBV7-2	TRBJ1-5	-	-	TGTGCCAGCAGCTTAGGCGGACAGCTCAATCAGCCCCAGCATTTT	CASSLGGQLNQPQHF
TRBV7-2	TRBJ2-7	few	TRBD2	TGTGCCAGCAGCTTATGGGGGGGGGGTTTTTCCTACGAGCAGTACTTC	CASSLWGGGFSYEQYF
TRBV10-3	TRBJ2-1	few	TRBD2	TGTGCCATCAGTGAGTCGGTTAGCGGGAACCGCAATGAGCAGTTCTTC	CAISESVSGNRNEQFF
TRBV12-3/TRBV12-4	TRBJ1-5	many	TRBD1	TGTGCCAGCAGCCGGGACAGGGGGATCCTTAGCAATCAGCCCCAGCATTTT	CASSRDRGILSNQPQHF
TRBV10-3	TRBJ2-7	-	TRBD2	TGTGCCATCAGCGACTCAGGACTAGCGGGTGGGTTATACTTC	CAISDSGLAGGLYF
TRBV2	TRBJ2-2	many	-	TGTGCCAGCAGTGAGAACAGCTACAACACCGGGGAGCTGTTTTTT	CASSENSYNTGELFF
TRBV4-3	TRBJ1-2	-	-	TGCGCCAGCAGCCAAGATACGACGGGGTCTGGCTACACCTTC	CASSQDTTGSGYTF
TRBV7-8	TRBJ2-2	-	TRBD2	TGTGCCAGCAGCCCTCGGACTAGCGGGGTGGGCGGGGAGCTGTTTTTT	CASSPRTSGVGGELFF
TRBV6-1	TRBJ2-2	-	TRBD1	TGTGCCAGCTGGGACAGGGCTTTTAACACCGGGGAGCTGTTTTTT	CASWDRAFNTGELFF
TRBV11-2	TRBJ2-2	-	-	TGTGCCAGCAGCTTTGGGGGGACCGGGGAGCCGTTTTTT	CASSFGGTGEPFF
TRBV2	TRBJ1-1	many	-	TGTGCCAGCAGGGTTGACAGTCGGACTGAAGCTTTCTTT	CASRVDSRTEAFF
TRBV28	TRBJ2-2	-	TRBD2	TGTGCCAGCATCGCTAGCGGGAGTGTCGGGGAGCTGTTTTTT	CASIASGSVGELFF
TRBV11-2	TRBJ1-1	many	-	TGTGCCAGCAGCCCAGGAAGGGGGGGGCCATACACTGAAGCTTTCTTT	CASSPGRGGPYTEAFF
TRBV7-2	TRBJ2-7	few	-	TGTGCCAGCAGCTTAGCGAAAACTTACTCCGAGCAGTACTTC	CASSLAKTYSEQYF
TRBV6-2/TRBV6-3	TRBJ1-2	many	-	TGTGCCAGCAGTCCAGAGGGGCAGATTCCTAACTATGGCTACACCTTC	CASSPEGQIPNYGYTF
TRBV15	TRBJ1-1	many	TRBD1	TGTGCCACCAGCATCCGAGGACAGGGATACACTGAAGCTTTCTTT	CATSIRGQGYTEAFF
TRBV12-3/TRBV12-4	TRBJ2-7	many	TRBD1	TGTGCCACGGAACCTAGACAGGGATTCTACGAGCAGTACTTC	CATEPRQGFYEQYF
TRBV19	TRBJ1-1	few	-	TGTGCCAGTAGTGGGGTCCACATGAACACTGAAGCTTTCTTT	CASSGVHMNTEAFF
TRBV15	TRBJ1-1	few	-	TGTGCCACCAGCAGACCCCCTACTGAAGCTTTCTTT	CATSRPPTEAFF
TRBV7-2	TRBJ2-7	many	-	TGTGCCAGCAGCTTAGACCCTGAGCCGAGAGAGCAGTACTTC	CASSLDPEPREQYF
TRBV12-3/TRBV12-4	TRBJ2-7	-	-	TGTGCCAGCAGTCCCCAGACTCGGGAGCAGTACTTC	CASSPQTREQYF
TRBV7-2	TRBJ2-5	many	-	TGTGCCAGCAGACCCGGGACCGAAGAGACCCAGTACTTC	CASRPGTEETQYF
TRBV20-1	TRBJ2-7	-	TRBD1	TGCAGTGCTCTCCCTTCTCCGGGACAGGGTTACGAGCAGTACTTC	CSALPSPGQGYEQYF
TRBV20-1	TRBJ1-1	few	TRBD1	TGCAGTGCCAATGACAGGGAACGAGGGAACACTGAAGCTTTCTTT	CSANDRERGNTEAFF
TRBV3-1	TRBJ1-6	-	-	TGTGCCAGCAGCCAAGATCACGGAAATTCACCCCTCCACTTT	CASSQDHGNSPLHF